What follows are 4 T cell receptor beta chains derived from one specimen sequenced in a study of blood T cell repertoires in COVID-19. Repertoires were generated with immunoSEQ multiplex PCR, while TCRdb's copy carries only in-frame clones and drops some. The sample shows under 250,000 clones, roughly 84% of them seen only once. Material: peripheral blood. These receptors originate from a woman aged 55 to 70 who had recovered from COVID-19.

V usage is TRBV13 and J usage is TRBJ2-7; 7 bases align to TRBD1. The germline V gene has CDR1 PRHDT and CDR2 FYEKMQ (reference sequence). The CDR3 contains 14 residues. J lost 3 bases, V lost 5 bases, and 7 bases had no gene match. In DNA form, the CDR3 reads TGTGCCAGCAGCCACAGGGGTAAGGACTACGAGCAGTACTTC. Residues: CASSHRGKDYEQYF.

The table lists this clone with many counts. The V and J genes are TRBV6-2 or TRBV6-3 and TRBJ1-1; D is unresolved. The germline V gene has CDR1 MNHEY and CDR2 SVGEGT. This CDR3 is 13 amino acids long. V lost 8 bases and J 7 bases, leaving 17 bases between the germline ends. As DNA, the CDR3 is TGTGCCAGCTGCCTTCGAGAGGGAGGTGAAGCTTTCTTT. Translating gives CASCLREGGEAFF.

This clone was counted only a few times. V and J are TRBV28 and TRBJ2-5; D is unclear. CDR3 length: 17 residues. V was trimmed by 1 base and J by 2 bases, leaving 17 bases between them. CDR1 and CDR2 from the germline V gene are MDHEN and SYDVKM. The CDR3 loop reads CASSLFGADSKQETQYF. The CDR3 region has the DNA TGTGCCAGCAGTTTATTCGGCGCGGATTCTAAACAAGAGACCCAGTACTTC.

This rearrangement joins TRBV6-5 to TRBJ1-6, with TRBD1 identical over 9 bases. The V gene's germline CDR1 is MNHEY and CDR2 SVGAGI. Trimming cost V 5 bases and J 7 bases; bases outside gene matches: 6. The CDR3 has 15 residues. This CDR3 reads CASSRQGGWNSPLHF. The CDR3 nucleotides read TGTGCCAGCAGTCGACAGGGGGGTTGGAATTCACCCCTCCACTTT.